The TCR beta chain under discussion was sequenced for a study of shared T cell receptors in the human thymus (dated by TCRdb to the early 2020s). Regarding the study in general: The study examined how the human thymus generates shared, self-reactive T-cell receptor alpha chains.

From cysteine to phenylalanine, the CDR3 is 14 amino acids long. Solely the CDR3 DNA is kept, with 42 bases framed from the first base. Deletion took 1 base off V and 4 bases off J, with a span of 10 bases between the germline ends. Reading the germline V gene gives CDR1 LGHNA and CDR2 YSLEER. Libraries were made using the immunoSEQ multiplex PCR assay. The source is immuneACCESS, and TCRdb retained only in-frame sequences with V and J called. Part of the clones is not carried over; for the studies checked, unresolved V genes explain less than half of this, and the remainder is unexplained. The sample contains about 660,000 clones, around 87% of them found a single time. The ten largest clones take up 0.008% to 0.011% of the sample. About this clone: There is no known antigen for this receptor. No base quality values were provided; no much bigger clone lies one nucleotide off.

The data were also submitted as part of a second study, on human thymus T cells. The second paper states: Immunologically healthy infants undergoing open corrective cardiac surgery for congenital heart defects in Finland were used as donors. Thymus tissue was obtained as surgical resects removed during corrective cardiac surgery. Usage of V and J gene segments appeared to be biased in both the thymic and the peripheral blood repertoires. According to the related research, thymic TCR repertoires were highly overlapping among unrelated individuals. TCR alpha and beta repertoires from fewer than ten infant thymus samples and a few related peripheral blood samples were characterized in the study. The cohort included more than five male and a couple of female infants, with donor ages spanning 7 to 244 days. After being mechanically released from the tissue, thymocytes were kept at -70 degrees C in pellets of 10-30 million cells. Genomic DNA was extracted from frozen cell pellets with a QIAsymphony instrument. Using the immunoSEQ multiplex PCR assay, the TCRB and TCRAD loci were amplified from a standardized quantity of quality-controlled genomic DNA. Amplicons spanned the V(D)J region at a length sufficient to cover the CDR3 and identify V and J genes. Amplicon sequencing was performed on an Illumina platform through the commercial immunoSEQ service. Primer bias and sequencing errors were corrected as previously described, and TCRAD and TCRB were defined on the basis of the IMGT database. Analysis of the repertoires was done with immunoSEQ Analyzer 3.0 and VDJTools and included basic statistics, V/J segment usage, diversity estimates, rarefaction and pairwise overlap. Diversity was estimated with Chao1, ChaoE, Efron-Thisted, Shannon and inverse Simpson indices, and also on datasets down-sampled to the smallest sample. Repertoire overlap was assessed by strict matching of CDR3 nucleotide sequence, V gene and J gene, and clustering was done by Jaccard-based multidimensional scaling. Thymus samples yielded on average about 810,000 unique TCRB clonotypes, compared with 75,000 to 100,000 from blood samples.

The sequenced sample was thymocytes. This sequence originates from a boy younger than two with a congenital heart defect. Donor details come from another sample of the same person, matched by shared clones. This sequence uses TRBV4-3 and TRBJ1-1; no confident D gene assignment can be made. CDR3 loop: CASSQVSVATEAFF. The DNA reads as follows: TGCGCCAGCAGCCAAGTTTCTGTGGCCACTGAAGCTTTCTTT.